Sequencing of this T cell receptor (beta chain) was carried out in a study of blood T cell repertoires in COVID-19. Study-level information: T cells, B-cell-depleted T cells, or PBMCs provided the cDNA or gDNA that served as material.

This clone has just a few counts. Per the original methods: Nucleated cell counts were estimated from reference gene primer amplification. Profiling relied on immunoSEQ multiplex PCR, and the TCRdb table lists in-frame clones only, not all of them. V and J calls and clone size are copied from that table; D and trimming were computed from the DNA. Among 200,000 to 250,000 clones listed, 83% were seen once. Germline loops: CDR1 MDHEN, CDR2 SYDVKM. The CDR3 is 16 residues long. Trimming left V 3 bases short and J 0 bases short, with 14 bases between. Sequencing was performed on PBMCs or T cells enriched from blood (not recorded which). The TCR comes from a woman between 50 and 59 years old who had been exposed to COVID-19. V gene TRBV28 combines with J gene TRBJ1-1; D is undetermined. Written as DNA, the CDR3 is TGTGCCAGCAGTTTCCCCTTGTATGAGATGAACACTGAAGCTTTCTTT. Amino acid sequence: CASSFPLYEMNTEAFF.